This T cell receptor beta chain was captured in a study of OX40 agonist ivuxolimab in advanced cancers. The repertoire was sequenced with immunoSEQ multiplex PCR; TCRdb's copy has only in-frame clones and lacks some. The sample consists of around 140,000 clones, approximately 90% of them appearing once. The CDR3 spans 13 residues. Germline V gene sequence: CDR1 MNHEY, CDR2 SMNVEV (reference sequence). Trimming pared 6 bases from V and 6 bases from J, leaving 12 bases between. The clonotype originates from an adult with an advanced solid tumor such as melanoma, head and neck, liver or kidney cancer. The chain recombines TRBV27 with TRBJ2-1, with a tentative D call TRBD2 (5 bases). Sequenced here: CD4+ or CD8+ T cells sorted from blood, sampled in a trial of the OX40 agonist ivuxolimab. CDR3 bases: TGTGCCAGCAGCAAGACCCGGGGCAATGAGCAGTTCTTC. It specifies CASSKTRGNEQFF.